Detailed here is one T cell receptor (beta chain). This sample was taken from a study of cytomegalovirus exposure and HLA in healthy donors. The PCR ran on 60 Vbeta and 13 Jbeta primers. Assay used: immunoSEQ multiplex PCR; TCRdb lists only in-frame clones, some missing. The table lists about 140,000 clones, 70% to 85% of them singletons. Trimming took 0 bases from V and 2 from J, leaving 17 bases between them. The CDR3 sequence is 18 residues long. CDR1 and CDR2 (germline): MNHEY, SMNVEV (reference sequence). The TCR was taken from a man aged 35 to 55 in good health and CMV-seronegative. The genes are TRBV27 and TRBJ1-5, with D uncertain. The sequencing sample was made of PBMCs. CDR3 protein: CASSLSMSGYKGNQPQHF. Here the CDR3 DNA reads TGTGCCAGCAGTTTATCTATGTCCGGGTATAAAGGCAATCAGCCCCAGCATTTT.